Below are 22 T cell receptor beta chains sequenced from a single sample in a study of blood T cell repertoires in COVID-19. Assay used: immunoSEQ multiplex PCR; TCRdb lists only in-frame clones, some missing. This sample has 150,000 to 200,000 clones, with about 90% found just once. The sample was PBMCs or T cells enriched from blood (not recorded which). The receptors originated from a woman aged 18 to 35 who had recovered from COVID-19.

The chain is built from TRBV4-3 and TRBJ2-7; D is perhaps TRBD1 (5 bases). Per the germline V gene, CDR1 is LGHNA and CDR2 is YSLEER. The CDR3 runs to 16 residues. V lost 0 bases and J 2 bases, leaving 14 bases between the germline ends. CDR3 DNA: TGCGCCAGCAGCCAAGAGCGTATCCCAGGGACCTACGAGCAGTACTTC. Amino acids: CASSQERIPGTYEQYF.

Here the CDR3 reads CASSQEGQPYTEAFF. CDR3 nucleotide sequence: TGTGCCAGCAGCCAAGAAGGACAGCCGTACACTGAAGCTTTCTTT. The rearrangement uses TRBV14 and TRBJ1-1, with D tentatively TRBD1 (6 bases). CDR1 is SGHDN, CDR2 FVKESK, per germline. The CDR3 runs 15 residues. V was shortened by 0 bases and J by 3 bases, with 11 bases between the two germline ends.

The chain recombines TRBV13 with TRBJ2-7, with 8 nucleotides matching TRBD2. CDR3 size: 14 residues. Germline CDR1 is PRHDT and CDR2 is FYEKMQ (reference sequence). Trimming took 5 bases from V and 3 from J; bases not matched to a gene: 6. In nucleotides, the CDR3 is TGTGCCAGCAGCCCCGGGAGGGCTGGCTACGAGCAGTACTTC. It encodes CASSPGRAGYEQYF.

This rearrangement joins TRBV24-1 to TRBJ1-2, with D possibly TRBD1 on 5 matching bases. Trimming stripped 4 bases from V and 4 bases from J, with 18 bases between. Germline V gene sequence: CDR1 KGHDR, CDR2 SFDVKD. CDR3 size: 16 residues. For the CDR3, the DNA is TGTGCCACCAGTGACAACCGACAGATGGATCGCTATGGCTACACCTTC. Amino acid sequence: CATSDNRQMDRYGYTF.

This chain connects TRBV6-1 to TRBJ1-2; a possible D gene is TRBD1 (5 bases). This CDR3 is built from 17 residues. From germline, CDR1 is MNHNS and CDR2 SASEGT. The V end was cut by 4 bases, the J end by 4 bases, with 22 bases between. The CDR3 region has the DNA TGTGCCAGCAGTGCTTCGGACCCTTGGGGCCCGAGCTATGGCTACACCTTC. This sequence encodes CASSASDPWGPSYGYTF.

The J gene is TRBJ2-7, the V gene TRBV6-5; 10 positions match TRBD1. Unmatched junction bases numbered 7, after V lost 6 bases and J lost 2 bases. The CDR3 runs 15 residues. Germline V gene sequence: CDR1 MNHEY, CDR2 SVGAGI. CDR3 residues: CASSETGGEAYEQYF. The CDR3, as DNA: TGTGCCAGCAGCGAGACAGGGGGCGAGGCCTACGAGCAGTACTTC.

V gene TRBV9 combines with J gene TRBJ2-7, with TRBD2 matching over 7 bases. The CDR3 spans 16 residues. CDR1 and CDR2 (germline): SGDLS, YYNGEE. The J segment lost 6 bases and the V segment lost 2 bases, leaving 14 bases of the junction unmatched. CDR3 sequence: CASSVGLGGDLAEQYF. CDR3 coding DNA: TGTGCCAGCAGCGTGGGGTTGGGAGGGGATTTAGCCGAGCAGTACTTC.

The V call is TRBV7-2, the J call TRBJ2-5; 7 bases are a match to TRBD1. This CDR3 comprises 15 residues. The germline CDR1 and CDR2 sequences are SGHTA and FQGNSA. With V trimmed by 1 base and J by 5 bases, 7 bases remained unmatched. The CDR3 nucleotides are TGTGCCAGCAGCTTAGACAGGGGTTCGGGGGAGACCCAGTACTTC. Protein sequence: CASSLDRGSGETQYF.

This chain links TRBV7-2 with TRBJ1-1; D not resolved. Germline CDR1 reads SGHTA; CDR2 reads FQGNSA. CDR3 length: 13 amino acids. The ends were cut back, 8 bases at V and 4 bases at J, with 14 bases in the middle. This chain's CDR3 is CASGGEPVTEAFF. CDR3 DNA sequence: TGTGCCAGCGGCGGGGAGCCGGTCACTGAAGCTTTCTTT. The whole variable domain, filled in from reference TRBV7-2 and TRBJ1-1, reads GAGVSQSPSNKVTEKGKDVELRCDPISGHTALYWYRQSLGQGLEFLIYFQGNSAPDKSGLPSDRFSAERTGGSVSTLTIQRTQQEDSAVYLCASGGEPVTEAFFGQGTRLTVV.

V is TRBV29-1 and J is TRBJ2-1, with 9 bases matching TRBD1. V shed 4 bases, J shed 2 bases, and the junction held 3 bases outside the gene matches. Germline-derived CDR1 and CDR2 are SQVTM and ANQGSEA. CDR3 size: 14 residues. In nucleotides, the CDR3 is TGCAGCGTTGGGAGGACAGGGGCCTACAATGAGCAGTTCTTC. Translating it yields CSVGRTGAYNEQFF.

This chain uses TRBV7-3 with TRBJ2-7, with D possibly TRBD2 on 5 matching bases. CDR1 and CDR2 (germline): SGHTA, FQGTGA. V was trimmed by 2 bases and J by 5 bases, leaving 10 bases between them. This CDR3 is built from 13 residues. DNA of the CDR3: TGTGCCAGCAGCTTAGACTATGATCACGAGCAGTACTTC. Protein: CASSLDYDHEQYF.

This clone turned up a few times. The chain links TRBV29-1 to TRBJ1-5; TRBD1 matches 8 bases. CDR3 length equals 13 residues. CDR1 and CDR2 (germline): SQVTM, ANQGSEA. The junction had 3 bases not matched to a gene; V was cut back by 2 bases and J by 6 bases. The CDR3 DNA is TGCAGCGTTGAATCAGGGGGCGGTCAGCCCCAGCATTTT. Its translation: CSVESGGGQPQHF.

This chain uses TRBV29-1 with TRBJ1-2; 10 bases fit TRBD1. The germline gives CDR1 SQVTM, CDR2 ANQGSEA. The CDR3 covers 13 residues. Trimming at V came to 6 bases and at J to 5 bases, leaving 6 bases not matched to a gene. The CDR3 region is CSVGTGVGYGYTF. As DNA, the CDR3 is TGCAGCGTGGGGACAGGGGTCGGGTATGGCTACACCTTC.

There are a few counts of this clone. DNA for the CDR3: TGTGCCAGTAGTATAGGGGGACGAGGGGGTGGCACTGAAGCTTTCTTT. Translated: CASSIGGRGGGTEAFF. The V call is TRBV19, the J call TRBJ1-1, with D tentatively TRBD1 (6 bases). V was clipped by 1 base and J by 4 bases, with 16 bases between them. The CDR3 contains 16 residues. Per the germline V gene, CDR1 is LNHDA and CDR2 is SQIVND (reference sequence).

The V and J genes are TRBV28 and TRBJ2-2; weak D call: TRBD1 (5 bases). This CDR3 is built from 16 residues. Germline V gene sequence: CDR1 MDHEN, CDR2 SYDVKM. V lost 7 bases to trimming and J lost 6 bases, with 21 bases between them. The DNA of the CDR3 is TGTGCCAGCACCCTTAAGGGGCCGTGGGGCCCCGGGGAGCTGTTTTTT. Encoded protein: CASTLKGPWGPGELFF.

The chain recombines TRBV19 with TRBJ1-1; perhaps TRBD1 as D (6 bases). Per germline, CDR1 LNHDA and CDR2 SQIVND (reference sequence). Trimming pared 1 base from V and 6 bases from J, leaving 18 bases between. The CDR3 is 16 residues long. CDR3 in DNA: TGTGCCAGTAGTATAGTTGGCAGGGGTTCCAACGCTGAAGCTTTCTTT. Its protein product is CASSIVGRGSNAEAFF.

V is TRBV6-5 and J is TRBJ2-2; possibly TRBD2 for D (8 bases). The CDR3 totals 16 residues. Trimming removed 2 bases from V and 3 bases from J, with 13 bases in between. Germline V gene data show CDR1 as MNHEY and CDR2 as SVGAGI. The CDR3: CASSYREGADTGELFF. The CDR3, as DNA: TGTGCCAGCAGTTACCGGGAGGGGGCGGACACCGGGGAGCTGTTTTTT.

The chain employs TRBV19 and TRBJ2-7, with D possibly TRBD2 on 5 matching bases. The V gene's germline CDR1 is LNHDA and CDR2 SQIVND (reference sequence). CDR3 length equals 12 residues. The V and J ends lost 6 bases and 6 bases respectively, with 12 bases between them. The CDR3 sequence is CASRPGGGEQYF. CDR3 coding DNA: TGTGCCAGTAGACCCGGAGGCGGCGAGCAGTACTTC.

This chain joins TRBV28 and TRBJ2-7; TRBD2 is a possible D gene (6 bases). Between the trimmed V and J ends, which lost 10 bases and 3 bases, there was a span of 19 bases. CDR3 size: 14 residues. The germline V gene encodes CDR1 MDHEN and CDR2 SYDVKM. CDR3 in amino acids: CAILSGRPFYEQYF. In DNA, the CDR3 is TGTGCCATCCTATCGGGGAGGCCTTTCTACGAGCAGTACTTC.

This chain joins TRBV4-3 and TRBJ1-3, with no clear D. The germline gives CDR1 LGHNA, CDR2 YSLEER. This CDR3 contains 17 residues. Trimming stripped 2 bases from V and 3 bases from J, with 17 bases between. CDR3 sequence: CASSQNWGGIGGNTIYF. CDR3 coding DNA: TGCGCCAGCAGCCAAAATTGGGGAGGGATCGGTGGAAACACCATATATTTT.

The chain couples TRBV5-1 to TRBJ1-2, with unresolved D. There are 14 residues in the CDR3. V gave up 4 bases and J gave up 1 base, with 11 bases separating them. Germline CDR1 is SGHRS and CDR2 is YFSETQ. CDR3 nucleotides: TGCGCCAGCAGCGCAGGTATTAGTAACTATGGCTACACCTTC. Amino acid sequence: CASSAGISNYGYTF.

V is TRBV15 and J is TRBJ2-6, with a weak D call TRBD2 (7 bases). Per germline, CDR1 LNHNV and CDR2 YYDKDF (reference sequence). This CDR3 has 15 residues. Trimming removed 5 bases from V and 2 bases from J, with 10 bases in between. This CDR3 reads CATSGGGAGANVLTF. The CDR3 DNA reads as TGTGCCACCAGCGGAGGGGGGGCTGGGGCCAACGTCCTGACTTTC. Full variable domain (remainder filled in from reference TRBV15 and TRBJ2-6): DAMVIQNPRYQVTQFGKPVTLSCSQTLNHNVMYWYQQKSSQAPKLLFHYYDKDFNNEADTPDNFQSRRPNTSFCFLDIRSPGLGDTAMYLCATSGGGAGANVLTFGAGSRLTVL.